This TCR beta chain was captured by sequencing in a study of T cell responses to AZD1222 COVID-19 vaccine. Note on this clone: What it binds is not known.

Findings and caveats of the study: The CD4 TCRs associated with vaccination extended across spike and predominated at 160-218 and 743-854.

The CDR3 contains 14 residues. The germline V and J ends were trimmed by 4 bases and 6 bases, with 12 bases remaining between them. Germline-derived CDR1 and CDR2 are SGHAT and FQNNGV. TCRdb keeps only in-frame clones here, not all; method: immunoSEQ multiplex PCR. Seen here are 200,000 or so clones, around 87% observed once, and the top ten hold about 3%. The sample here was peripheral blood, taken on day 0 of MenACWY control vaccination. This TCR came from an adult in good health. The V call is TRBV11-2, the J call TRBJ2-2; unclear D gene. CDR3 nucleotides: TGTGCCAGCAGCTCAAAAACACGGGCCGGGGAGCTGTTTTTT. Its protein is CASSSKTRAGELFF.